This T cell receptor beta chain was profiled in a study of cytotoxic CD8 clonotypes in ibrutinib-treated CLL. Overall study results and limits: Shared public clonotypes were rare, and on treatment they either got smaller or stayed the same. Before falling back toward baseline at progression, clonality had risen at the time of ibrutinib response.

This clone was observed a few times. Its antigen is unknown. Germline V gene data show CDR1 as MRHNA and CDR2 as SNTAGT. Trimming cost V 3 bases and J 2 bases, with 13 bases left between them. This CDR3 comprises 16 residues. The assay was immunoSEQ multiplex PCR, and TCRdb's table has in-frame clones only and misses some. Seen here are fewer than 25,000 clones, approximately 72% observed once, and the top ten hold around 7.7%. The sequence was obtained from a human donor with chronic lymphocytic leukemia. The chain is built from TRBV6-4 and TRBJ2-2, with D unclear. Sequencing was performed on PBMCs, taken before ibrutinib treatment. CDR3 coding DNA: TGTGCCAGCAGTGATGTGGGCAGCTTTAACACCGGGGAGCTGTTTTTT. This encodes CASSDVGSFNTGELFF.